Shown below are 27 T cell receptor beta chains from a single sample sequenced in a study of T cell responses to AZD1222 COVID-19 vaccine. Produced via immunoSEQ multiplex PCR; TCRdb's table is partial and in-frame only. The sample has 55,000 to 65,000 clones, about 80% seen once. Sequences were derived from peripheral blood, sampled 28 days after the second AZD1222 dose. These receptors all stem from an adult who received the AZD1222 COVID-19 vaccine.

V and J are TRBV6-1 and TRBJ2-5; D may be TRBD2 (7 bases). This CDR3 comprises 12 residues. V lost 7 bases to trimming and J lost 4 bases, with 10 bases between them. The germline gives CDR1 MNHNS, CDR2 SASEGT. The CDR3 region has the DNA TGTGCCAGCAAGGGGGAGGGAGAGACCCAGTACTTC. Protein product: CASKGEGETQYF.

The chain is built from TRBV10-2 and TRBJ2-5; TRBD2 agrees at 10 bases. Losses at the gene ends were 5 bases for V and 5 bases for J; bases not matched to a gene: 8. This CDR3 spans 15 amino acids. The V gene's germline CDR1 is WSHSY and CDR2 SAAADI. The CDR3 is CASSTSGVGWETQYF. The CDR3 nucleotides are TGCGCCAGCAGTACTAGCGGGGTGGGGTGGGAGACCCAGTACTTC.

The chain carries TRBV6-5 and TRBJ2-5, with D hard to call. In germline, CDR1 is MNHEY, CDR2 SVGAGI. Trimming shortened V by 0 bases and J by 3 bases, and 11 bases separated the two germline ends. The CDR3 spans 15 residues. The CDR3 nucleotides are TGTGCCAGCAGTTACTCGACCCCCGGTGAAGAGACCCAGTACTTC. Its translation: CASSYSTPGEETQYF.

The chain is built from TRBV28 and TRBJ2-1; 8 bases are a match to TRBD2. The CDR3 consists of 17 residues. Germline values: CDR1 MDHEN, CDR2 SYDVKM. V was clipped by 7 bases and J by 0 bases; unmatched bases: 11. In nucleotides, the CDR3 is TGTGCCAGCACCTCTGGCGGGAGGAAAAGCTCCTACAATGAGCAGTTCTTC. Its protein is CASTSGGRKSSYNEQFF.

V is TRBV5-1 and J is TRBJ2-6, with D uncertain. The CDR3 has 15 residues. The V gene lost 7 bases and the J gene lost 0 bases, with 11 bases spanning the gap. In germline, CDR1 is SGHRS, CDR2 YFSETQ. CDR3 amino acids: CASLNVSSGANVLTF. The CDR3 DNA sequence: TGCGCCAGCCTCAACGTTAGCTCTGGGGCCAACGTCCTGACTTTC.

V and J are TRBV28 and TRBJ2-1, with 9 positions matching TRBD2. The trim removed 10 bases at V and 1 base at J, leaving 5 bases unmatched. CDR1 MDHEN and CDR2 SYDVKM come from the germline V gene. The CDR3 covers 14 residues. CDR3 nucleotides: TGTGCCACAAAGAGCGGGGGGTCCTACAATGAGCAGTTCTTC. It encodes CATKSGGSYNEQFF.

This clone was seen more than once but under ten times. The chain is built from TRBV2 and TRBJ1-2, with D perhaps TRBD1 (6 bases). Germline V CDR1 and CDR2: SNHLY, FYNNEI. V lost 8 bases and J lost 0, with 10 bases in between. The CDR3 has 13 residues. The CDR3 is CASWDTSNYGYTF. CDR3 DNA: TGTGCCAGCTGGGACACCTCTAACTATGGCTACACCTTC.

This chain connects TRBV6-5 to TRBJ2-5; 9 nucleotides align to TRBD1. This CDR3 spans 15 amino acids. The V segment lost 5 bases and the J segment 1 base; nucleotides outside the gene matches: 5. Germline lookup yields CDR1 MNHEY and CDR2 SVGAGI. CDR3 protein: CASSTGTGSQETQYF. The CDR3 DNA is TGTGCCAGCAGTACCGGGACAGGGTCCCAAGAGACCCAGTACTTC.

CDR3 nucleotides: TGTGCCAGCAGCTTAGAGGGAGGGAGCACTGAAGCTTTCTTT. Protein product: CASSLEGGSTEAFF. This chain connects TRBV7-9 to TRBJ1-1, with no clear D. Trimming removed 1 base at V and 4 bases at J, with 10 bases between. The CDR3 is 14 amino acids. Germline V gene sequence: CDR1 SEHNR, CDR2 FQNEAQ (reference sequence).

V and J are TRBV2 and TRBJ2-5; possibly TRBD1 or TRBD2 for D (5 bases each). Germline CDR1 SNHLY, CDR2 FYNNEI. The germline V and J ends were trimmed by 0 bases and 5 bases, with 16 bases remaining between them. The CDR3 is made up of 16 amino acids. The CDR3 sequence: CASSEAGRGGWETQYF. The DNA for the CDR3 is TGTGCCAGCAGTGAAGCGGGACGCGGTGGGTGGGAGACCCAGTACTTC.

The chain recombines TRBV18 with TRBJ2-7; 9 nucleotides agree with TRBD1. The CDR3 totals 15 residues. Per germline, CDR1 KGHSH and CDR2 LQKENI. Unmatched junction bases numbered 4, after V lost 2 bases and J lost 2 bases. The CDR3 nucleotides are TGTGCCAGCTCACCAGGGACAGGGACGGCCTACGAGCAGTACTTC. It encodes CASSPGTGTAYEQYF.

The chain carries TRBV11-2 and TRBJ1-2; TRBD1 matches 9 bases. CDR1 SGHAT and CDR2 FQNNGV come from the germline V gene. V gave up 4 bases and J gave up 6 bases; unmatched junction bases: 9. This CDR3 comprises 15 residues. The CDR3 region is CASSSRQGGLDGYTF. CDR3 coding DNA: TGTGCCAGCAGCTCCCGACAGGGGGGGCTCGATGGCTACACCTTC.

The chain couples TRBV11-2 to TRBJ2-5; D gene uncertain. Trimming took off 1 base at V and 4 bases at J, with 4 bases between the two ends. Germline V gene data show CDR1 as SGHAT and CDR2 as FQNNGV. The CDR3 totals 12 residues. The CDR3 nucleotides read TGTGCCAGCAGCTTAGTTAGAGAGACCCAGTACTTC. Residues: CASSLVRETQYF.

V and J are TRBV5-1 and TRBJ2-1; D is unclear. The germline gives CDR1 SGHRS, CDR2 YFSETQ. V was shortened by 6 bases and J by 4 bases, with 5 bases between the two germline ends. This CDR3 contains 11 residues. The DNA of the CDR3 is TGCGCCAGCAAAAATTACAATGAGCAGTTCTTC. Its protein is CASKNYNEQFF.

The chain is built from TRBV9 and TRBJ2-7; TRBD2 aligns across 11 bases. The J segment lost 5 bases and the V segment lost 3 bases, leaving 13 bases of the junction unmatched. This CDR3 is 17 amino acids long. The germline gives CDR1 SGDLS, CDR2 YYNGEE. In nucleotides, the CDR3 is TGTGCCAGCAGCGCTGACCCCCTAGCGGGAGGTCTACACGAGCAGTACTTC. Protein: CASSADPLAGGLHEQYF.

This clone was detected only a few times. The chain employs TRBV18 and TRBJ1-2; perhaps TRBD1 as D (5 bases). The CDR3 sequence is 14 residues long. The germline CDR1 and CDR2 sequences are KGHSH and LQKENI. The V end lost 1 base, the J end lost 7 bases, and 13 bases lay between the germline ends. CDR3 in DNA: TGTGCCAGCTCACCACAGGGGCTGACAATTGGCTACACCTTC. It codes for CASSPQGLTIGYTF.

The gene calls are TRBV15 and TRBJ1-2, with no clear D. The length of the CDR3 is 18 residues. CDR1 is LNHNV, CDR2 YYDKDF, per germline (reference sequence). V lost 0 bases and J lost 5, with 22 bases in between. CDR3 DNA: TGTGCCACCAGCAGAGATGGGCCGGGCCCCCGGGGATCGTATGGCTACACCTTC. Amino acids: CATSRDGPGPRGSYGYTF.

The chain is built from TRBV6-4 and TRBJ2-3; D not certain. This CDR3 has 13 residues. The germline CDR1 and CDR2 sequences are MRHNA and SNTAGT. The V end was cut by 6 bases, the J end by 10 bases, with 17 bases between. In DNA form, the CDR3 reads TGTGCCAGCAGCCCCGGCGCCTCCCGACCGCAGTATTTT. This encodes CASSPGASRPQYF.

The chain joins TRBV7-2 to TRBJ2-1; the match to TRBD1 covers 7 bases. V trimming: 5 bases; J trimming: 7 bases; junction bases outside the gene matches: 11. The germline gives CDR1 SGHTA, CDR2 FQGNSA. The CDR3 runs to 15 residues. CDR3 in DNA: TGTGCCAGCAGCATCGGACAGGCGCGGCGGAATGAGCAGTTCTTC. Its protein product is CASSIGQARRNEQFF.

This chain uses TRBV9 with TRBJ1-3; tentative D call: TRBD1 (6 bases). The CDR3 consists of 15 residues. The V and J ends lost 4 bases and 0 bases respectively, with 11 bases between them. CDR1 is SGDLS and CDR2 is YYNGEE in the germline V gene. DNA for the CDR3: TGTGCCAGCAGCCCTACAGGGATCTCTGGAAACACCATATATTTT. This encodes CASSPTGISGNTIYF.

The CDR3 protein is CASSLSGSVNQPQHF. The CDR3 DNA reads TGTGCCAGCAGTTTGAGCGGGTCCGTAAATCAGCCCCAGCATTTT. The V gene is TRBV2, the J gene TRBJ1-5; D is unclear. V dropped 5 bases and J dropped 4 bases, with 15 bases sitting between them. The CDR3 is 15 residues long. Looked up from germline, CDR1 is SNHLY and CDR2 is FYNNEI.

This chain links TRBV7-2 with TRBJ1-2; D unclear. Germline V CDR1 and CDR2: SGHTA, FQGNSA. This CDR3 contains 14 residues. Trimming cost V 2 bases and J 5 bases, with 12 bases left between them. The CDR3 DNA follows: TGTGCCAGCAGCTTAAGTAGAGGGTTTTATGGCTACACCTTC. Protein: CASSLSRGFYGYTF.

The chain employs TRBV3-1 (or the pseudogene TRBV3-2) and TRBJ1-1, with D possibly TRBD1 on 5 matching bases. V was shortened by 5 bases and J by 2 bases, with 12 bases between the two germline ends. CDR3 length equals 14 residues. CDR1 and CDR2 from the germline V gene are LGHDT and YNNKEL (reference sequence). CDR3 protein: CASSKIWGNTEAFF. In DNA, the CDR3 is TGTGCCAGCAGCAAGATTTGGGGCAACACTGAAGCTTTCTTT.

This clone was detected a few times. V is TRBV12-3 or TRBV12-4 and J is TRBJ2-2; D tentatively reads TRBD1 or TRBD2 (5 bases each). The V end was cut by 5 bases, the J end by 6 bases, with 10 bases between. CDR3 size: 13 residues. CDR3 loop: CASSTRGPGELFF. CDR3 in DNA: TGTGCCAGCAGTACTAGGGGACCCGGGGAGCTGTTTTTT.

V gene TRBV28 combines with J gene TRBJ1-1; TRBD1 might be the D (5 bases). This CDR3 spans 15 amino acids. The V and J ends lost 4 bases and 6 bases respectively, with 18 bases between them. CDR1 MDHEN and CDR2 SYDVKM come from the germline V gene. CDR3: CASSSLGEGKAEAFF. In nucleotides, the CDR3 is TGTGCCAGCAGTTCCCTTGGGGAGGGGAAGGCTGAAGCTTTCTTT.

V is TRBV28 and J is TRBJ1-1; 8 bases line up with TRBD1. J lost 4 bases, V lost 3 bases, and 4 bases had no gene match. The CDR3 has 14 residues. Germline V CDR1 and CDR2: MDHEN, SYDVKM. The CDR3 nucleotides are TGTGCCAGCAGTTTCCAGGGGGCTTTCACTGAAGCTTTCTTT. Its translation: CASSFQGAFTEAFF.

V and J are TRBV5-1 and TRBJ2-3, with D maybe TRBD1 (6 bases). Trimming took off 4 bases at V and 1 base at J, with 13 bases between the two ends. This CDR3 is 15 amino acids long. The germline V gene encodes CDR1 SGHRS and CDR2 YFSETQ. The CDR3 DNA follows: TGCGCCAGCAGCCTCAGGACAGACGGCACAGATACGCAGTATTTT. Translated, it gives CASSLRTDGTDTQYF.